The subject of this entry is one T cell receptor (beta chain). The CDR3 loop spans 15 amino acids. V lost 4 bases and J 8 bases, leaving 20 bases between the germline ends. The data stem from a study of blood T cell repertoires in COVID-19. Study at large: Both acute and convalescent COVID-19 samples were obtained from the United States, Italy and Spain. From T cells, B-cell-depleted T cells, or PBMCs came the material, which was cDNA or gDNA.

Original handling: How many nucleated cells were present was estimated from reference gene primer amplification. Repertoires were generated with immunoSEQ multiplex PCR, while TCRdb's copy carries only in-frame clones and drops some. The V and J calls and clone size come from that table; D and trimming were worked out from the DNA. The sample shows about 250,000 clones, roughly 85% of them seen only once. The sequence was obtained from a middle-aged man with active or convalescent COVID-19. The chain combines TRBV23-1 with TRBJ1-2; D is unclear. TRBV23-1 is an open reading frame, and its role is uncertain. The sample was peripheral blood. CDR3 in amino acids: CASSPAVAGRNGYTF. The CDR3 DNA reads TGCGCCAGCAGTCCCGCCGTAGCGGGGAGAAACGGCTACACCTTC.